These T cell receptor beta chains were read from a single sample in a study of T cell responses to AZD1222 COVID-19 vaccine. Assay: immunoSEQ multiplex PCR; the TCRdb copy retains only in-frame clones and omits some. The data contain 140,000 to 150,000 clones, around 93% of them seen just once; the ten biggest clones take up over 7.5%. Sample: peripheral blood, taken on day 0 of AZD1222 vaccination. Receptors were obtained from an adult in good health. CDR3s include the opening cysteine and the closing phenylalanine or tryptophan. Each record gives: D gene, J gene, CDR3 length, clone size, V gene, CDR3 DNA, CDR3 protein. The D gene is left open where the match is weak. Clone size, where shown, is once, few, many, or a class for clones that have expanded.

-	TRBJ1-6	14	-	TRBV11-2	TGTGCCAGCAGCTTAGATCCGGGAACGGCACCCCTCCACTTT	CASSLDPGTAPLHF
-	TRBJ1-4	16	-	TRBV6-5	TGTGCCAGCAGTTACATCAGGGTAGCAACTAATGAAAAACTGTTTTTT	CASSYIRVATNEKLFF
TRBD1	TRBJ2-7	14	-	TRBV4-1	TGCGCCAGCAGCCGGGCCCAGGGGGACTACGAGCAGTACTTC	CASSRAQGDYEQYF
-	TRBJ2-1	14	-	TRBV15	TGTGCCACCAGCACGGTGATCTCCTACAATGAGCAGTTCTTC	CATSTVISYNEQFF
-	TRBJ1-6	11	few	TRBV5-6	TGTGCCAGCAGCTTGGGGGGGCCCCTCCACTTT	CASSLGGPLHF
-	TRBJ2-3	15	-	TRBV13	TGTGCCAGCAGCTTATCCCAGGGGACCACAGATACGCAGTATTTT	CASSLSQGTTDTQYF
-	TRBJ2-7	14	-	TRBV19	TGTGCCAGTAGTGTGGGGGTTTTAGCCTACGAGCAGTACTTC	CASSVGVLAYEQYF
TRBD1	TRBJ1-1	16	-	TRBV4-1	TGCGCCAGCAGCCCAATAATTGGACAGGCCAACACTGAAGCTTTCTTT	CASSPIIGQANTEAFF
TRBD2	TRBJ2-5	16	-	TRBV5-6	TGTGCCAGCAGCTTGTCACTAGCGGGGGGGCAAGAGACCCAGTACTTC	CASSLSLAGGQETQYF
-	TRBJ1-2	14	-	TRBV7-9	TGTGCCAGCAGCCTAGAACTGTGGAACTATGGCTACACCTTC	CASSLELWNYGYTF
-	TRBJ2-1	13	-	TRBV6-5	TGTGCCAGCAGCCTGGGACCTGACAATGAGCAGTTCTTC	CASSLGPDNEQFF
-	TRBJ1-2	16	-	TRBV14	TGTGCCAGCAGCCATCCTCGATCCGACGGACTCTATGGCTACACCTTC	CASSHPRSDGLYGYTF
TRBD1	TRBJ1-2	13	-	TRBV13	TGTGCCAGCAGCCGGACAGGGTGGGATGGCTACACCTTC	CASSRTGWDGYTF
-	TRBJ2-7	12	-	TRBV6-5	TGTGCCAGCATTAGGATGGGGTACGAGCAGTACTTC	CASIRMGYEQYF
TRBD2	TRBJ2-5	17	-	TRBV7-9	TGTGCCAGCAGCTCGAAACTAGCGGGGGCCGTAAAAGAGACCCAGTACTTC	CASSSKLAGAVKETQYF
-	TRBJ1-2	14	-	TRBV5-6	TGTGCCAGCAGCTTGTTAGGGGAGAGGGATGGCTACACCTTC	CASSLLGERDGYTF
-	TRBJ1-3	15	-	TRBV6-5	TGTGCCAGCAGCCCCTCACCGACAGTCGGAAACACCATATATTTT	CASSPSPTVGNTIYF
TRBD1	TRBJ1-2	14	-	TRBV5-1	TGCGCCAGCAGCCTTCTGGACAGGGCGGGTGGCTACACCTTC	CASSLLDRAGGYTF
TRBD1	TRBJ1-2	16	-	TRBV2	TGTGCCAGCAGCCCTAGACAGGGGGCCGTTACCCGGGGCTACACCTTC	CASSPRQGAVTRGYTF
-	TRBJ1-1	12	-	TRBV28	TGTGCCAGCATCCAGGGTGGGACTGAAGCTTTCTTT	CASIQGGTEAFF
-	TRBJ1-1	13	-	TRBV6-5	TGTGCCAGCAGTTCTCAGGGTGGCACTGAAGCTTTCTTT	CASSSQGGTEAFF
-	TRBJ2-5	15	-	TRBV7-9	TGTGCCAGCAGCTTAAATATAGCGGTCCAAGAGACCCAGTACTTC	CASSLNIAVQETQYF
-	TRBJ1-5	15	few	TRBV5-4	TGTGCCAGCAGCTTCGGTCCAGGGGGCAATCAGCCCCAGCATTTT	CASSFGPGGNQPQHF
-	TRBJ2-3	15	-	TRBV19	TGTGCCAGTAGGCAACCCAGCTGGGGCACAGATACGCAGTATTTT	CASRQPSWGTDTQYF
-	TRBJ1-3	19	-	TRBV7-2	TGTGCCAGCAGCTTATACACCACCTCAGGGTACCGCTCTGGAAACACCATATATTTT	CASSLYTTSGYRSGNTIYF
-	TRBJ2-7	15	-	TRBV5-5	TGTGCCAGCAGCTTGAGAGGAGACCGGACCTACGAGCAGTACTTC	CASSLRGDRTYEQYF
-	TRBJ1-2	12	-	TRBV5-1	TGCGCCAGCAGTGGAGAGAACTATGGCTACACCTTC	CASSGENYGYTF
TRBD2	TRBJ2-7	14	-	TRBV3-1/TRBV3-2	TGTGCCAGCAGCTCGACTAGCGGGGGTTACGAGCAGTACTTC	CASSSTSGGYEQYF
TRBD1	TRBJ1-6	15	-	TRBV6-1	TGTGCCAGCAGGTTCGCGACAGGGCCAAATTCACCCTTCCACTTT	CASRFATGPNSPFHF
-	TRBJ2-1	14	-	TRBV7-9	TGTGCCAGCAGCCGCGTGGCGGGGACGGATGAGCAGTTCTTC	CASSRVAGTDEQFF
TRBD1	TRBJ1-1	13	-	TRBV7-9	TGTGCCAGCAGCCAGGGGGGTTGGACTGAAGCTTTCTTT	CASSQGGWTEAFF
TRBD1	TRBJ1-1	16	-	TRBV11-3	TGTGCCAGCAGCCACATCTACAGGGGGCTGGTCACTGAAGCTTTCTTT	CASSHIYRGLVTEAFF
-	TRBJ1-4	14	-	TRBV6-2/TRBV6-3	TGTGCCAGCAGCACCCGAGAGGCAAACGAAAAACTGTTTTTT	CASSTREANEKLFF
-	TRBJ1-2	12	-	TRBV12-5	TGTGCTAGTGGTTTGGCCATCTATGGCTACACCTTC	CASGLAIYGYTF
-	TRBJ2-5	13	-	TRBV27	TGTGCCAGCAGTTTTAGAGCGGAAGAGACCCAGTACTTC	CASSFRAEETQYF
-	TRBJ1-2	12	-	TRBV5-8	TGTGCCAGCAGCTTGGGGGGGGTAGTCTACACCTTC	CASSLGGVVYTF
TRBD1	TRBJ1-1	17	-	TRBV10-3	TGTGCCATCAGTGAAAGGGACAGGGATGAACGGCGGACTGAAGCTTTCTTT	CAISERDRDERRTEAFF
TRBD1	TRBJ2-7	15	few	TRBV5-6	TGTGCCAGCAGCCATTGGACAGGGGGCTTTTACGAGCAGTACTTC	CASSHWTGGFYEQYF
-	TRBJ1-6	13	-	TRBV9	TGTGCCAGCAGCGTAGGCGGACGATCACCCCTCCACTTT	CASSVGGRSPLHF
-	TRBJ1-5	12	-	TRBV2	TGTGCCAGCGCAAATAGCAATCAGCCCCAGCATTTT	CASANSNQPQHF
TRBD1	TRBJ1-1	15	-	TRBV6-6	TGTGCCAGCAGTTACTCCCGACAGGGTCAAGCTGAAGCTTTCTTT	CASSYSRQGQAEAFF
TRBD1	TRBJ2-2	15	-	TRBV7-9	TGTGCCAGCAGCTTATTCGGGACAGACACCGGGGAGCTGTTTTTT	CASSLFGTDTGELFF
TRBD1	TRBJ2-7	15	-	TRBV7-2	TGTGCCAGCAGCTCCGCAGGACAGGGCTACTACGAGCAGTACTTC	CASSSAGQGYYEQYF
-	TRBJ2-1	13	-	TRBV27	TGTGCCAGCAGTTCCGACACAGGGTGGGAGCAGTTCTTC	CASSSDTGWEQFF
-	TRBJ1-6	15	-	TRBV6-2/TRBV6-3	TGTGCCAGCAGCCGGGTAGGACCCTATAATTCACCCCTCCACTTT	CASSRVGPYNSPLHF
-	TRBJ1-5	15	-	TRBV2	TGTGCCAGCAGTGAGGAGGGGTATAGCAATCAGCCCCAGCATTTT	CASSEEGYSNQPQHF
-	TRBJ1-2	15	once	TRBV11-3	TGTGCCAGCAGCCCGGCCGCGGGGGCTCTAGGTGGCTACACCTTC	CASSPAAGALGGYTF
TRBD1	TRBJ1-6	14	-	TRBV15	TGTGCCACCAGCAGAAAGGGACAGCTTTCACCCCTCCACTTT	CATSRKGQLSPLHF
-	TRBJ2-5	12	-	TRBV27	TGTGCCAGCCGCGGGGTGTCTGAGACCCAGTACTTC	CASRGVSETQYF
-	TRBJ1-2	13	once	TRBV12-3/TRBV12-4	TGTGCCGGCAAAGACGACGTTACTTGGGGCTACACCTTC	CAGKDDVTWGYTF
-	TRBJ2-3	13	-	TRBV3-1/TRBV3-2	TGTGCCAGCTGTTTGGGGGGCACAGATACGCAGTATTTT	CASCLGGTDTQYF
-	TRBJ1-5	16	-	TRBV4-1	TGCGCCAGCAGCCAAGATCTCCCAAATCCCAATCAGCCCCAGCATTTT	CASSQDLPNPNQPQHF
TRBD2	TRBJ2-5	17	-	TRBV4-1	TGCGCCAGCAGCCAAGTGGGGAGCGGGGGGTTTCGGGAGACCCAGTACTTC	CASSQVGSGGFRETQYF
-	TRBJ1-1	14	-	TRBV7-8	TGTGCCAGCAGCCCAGAATGGGGTAACACTGAAGCTTTCTTT	CASSPEWGNTEAFF
-	TRBJ2-7	11	-	TRBV7-2	TGTGCCAGCAGCTTAATCTACGAGCAGTACTTC	CASSLIYEQYF
-	TRBJ1-1	13	-	TRBV4-1	TGCGCCAGCAGCCAAGATATAACGGCGGGAGCTTTCTTT	CASSQDITAGAFF
-	TRBJ1-1	12	-	TRBV27	TGTGCCTCAAAGCACAGGAACACTGAAGCTTTCTTT	CASKHRNTEAFF
-	TRBJ1-4	13	-	TRBV4-1	TGCGCCAGCAGCCCCGGGGGGATCAGAAAACTGTTTTTT	CASSPGGIRKLFF